The 26 T cell receptor beta chains in this list originate from one sample, sequenced in a study of blood T cells in healthy people across ages. The second PCR ran about 6 to 12 cycles with a sample-barcoded 5' primer and J-beta primers. TCRdb reprocessed the 5' RACE reads with MiXCR, giving one entry per CDR3 protein. In the table there are 800,000 to 1,300,000 distinct CDR3 sequences, about 25% of which are singletons. This sample was also put to use in a study of T cells of mothers and their children.

Source material: blood. These receptors all come from a girl aged 2 to 9 in good health.

The V call is TRBV7-2, the J call TRBJ1-3; tentatively, D is TRBD1 (5 bases). The CDR3 spans 17 residues. CDR1 is SGHTA, CDR2 FQGNSA, per germline. Trimming pared 1 base from V and 0 bases from J, leaving 13 bases between. CDR3 protein: CASSLEVWGDSGNTIYF. In DNA form, the CDR3 reads TGTGCCAGCAGCTTAGAGGTTTGGGGGGACTCTGGAAACACCATATATTTT.

This clonotype was detected only once. The chain uses TRBV7-2 and TRBJ2-7, with TRBD1 matching 7 bases. This CDR3 has 15 residues. V was clipped by 5 bases and J by 4 bases; unmatched bases: 11. The V gene's germline CDR1 is SGHTA and CDR2 FQGNSA. CDR3 in DNA: TGTGCCAGCAGCGGAGGTCAGGGGGTTTCGTACGAGCAGTACTTC. It translates to CASSGGQGVSYEQYF.

The V call is TRBV7-9, the J call TRBJ2-5; either TRBD1 or TRBD2 may supply D (6 bases each). The V gene lost 5 bases and the J gene lost 1 base, with 26 bases spanning the gap. This CDR3 is 19 amino acids long. CDR1 and CDR2 from the germline V gene are SEHNR and FQNEAQ (reference sequence). The CDR3 is CASSQIVYNRGVGQETQYF. Written as DNA, the CDR3 is TGTGCCAGCAGCCAGATTGTCTACAATAGGGGGGTCGGCCAAGAGACCCAGTACTTC.

This clonotype was counted between two and nine times. J is TRBJ2-2 and V is TRBV29-1; the match to TRBD1 covers 7 bases. Trimming cost V 7 bases and J 2 bases; bases outside gene matches: 10. CDR1 is SQVTM and CDR2 is ANQGSEA in the germline V gene. The length of the CDR3 is 15 residues. The CDR3 DNA reads as TGCAGCGGGTACTCGGGACAGATTAACACCGGGGAGCTGTTTTTT. Its translation is CSGYSGQINTGELFF.

This clonotype was detected a few times. The CDR3 region has the DNA TGCAGTGCTAGCGGCCGGGATCAAGAGACCCAGTACTTC. Translation gives CSASGRDQETQYF. The rearrangement joins TRBV20-1 to TRBJ2-5; D possibly corresponds to TRBD2 (5 bases). Trimming cost V 3 bases and J 2 bases, with 10 bases left between them. Germline values: CDR1 DFQATT, CDR2 SNEGSKA (reference sequence). CDR3 length: 13 amino acids.

In nucleotides, the CDR3 is TGTGCCAGCAGTCACGGTACGGAACAAGAGACCCAGTACTTC. Translating gives CASSHGTEQETQYF. The chain joins TRBV9 to TRBJ2-5, with unresolved D. Trimming removed 5 bases from V and 2 bases from J, with 13 bases in between. Germline CDR1 SGDLS, CDR2 YYNGEE. The CDR3 length is 14 residues.

Of note for this clonotype: The junction shows a germline mismatch at one end, possibly a read error. The chain combines TRBV5-4 with TRBJ1-1; D gene uncertain. The CDR3 is made up of 13 amino acids. From germline, CDR1 is SGHNT and CDR2 YYREEE (reference sequence). CDR3: CASSPAVNTETFF. DNA of the CDR3: TGTGCCAGCAGCCCGGCAGTGAACACTGAAACTTTCTTT.

The CDR3 is CSGYSDSYEQYF. The CDR3 DNA sequence: TGCAGCGGGTACAGCGACTCCTACGAGCAGTACTTC. The chain employs TRBV29-1 and TRBJ2-7; D remains ambiguous. In germline, CDR1 is SQVTM, CDR2 ANQGSEA. CDR3 length: 12 residues. Trimming left V 7 bases short and J 0 bases short, with 10 bases between.

This chain joins TRBV18 and TRBJ2-5; D not resolved. The V gene lost 3 bases and the J gene lost 5 bases, with 10 bases spanning the gap. The V gene's germline CDR1 is KGHSH and CDR2 LQKENI. This CDR3 is 13 amino acids long. In DNA form, the CDR3 reads TGTGCCAGCTCACCGTTCGCTGGGGAGACCCAGTACTTC. Protein: CASSPFAGETQYF.

There are a few counts of this clonotype. The chain is built from TRBV7-3 and TRBJ2-1; D call uncertain. CDR3 length equals 12 residues. Trimming left V 1 base short and J 6 bases short, with 4 bases between. Germline assignment: CDR1 SGHTA and CDR2 FQGTGA. The CDR3 sequence is CASSLNLNEQFF. The CDR3 DNA reads as TGTGCCAGCAGCTTAAACCTCAATGAGCAGTTCTTC.

This clonotype was counted between two and nine times. V and J are TRBV7-9 and TRBJ1-4; the D is unclear. CDR3 length: 14 amino acids. Between the trimmed V and J ends, which lost 7 bases and 7 bases, there was a span of 16 bases. Germline V gene lookup returns CDR1 SEHNR and CDR2 FQNEAQ (reference sequence). The CDR3 DNA sequence: TGTGCCAGCATATTCTCAGGATCTACTGAAAAACTGTTTTTT. It yields the protein CASIFSGSTEKLFF.

CDR3 protein: CASSKAEGRSGGNVLTF. DNA for the CDR3: TGTGCCAGCAGCAAAGCTGAGGGTCGCTCTGGGGGCAACGTCCTGACTTTC. This chain connects TRBV21-1 to TRBJ2-6; the table names TRBD2, a call not compared with the DNA. TRBV21-1 constitutes a pseudogene. The length of the CDR3 is 17 residues.

Only a few counts were recorded for this clonotype. This chain links TRBV7-2 with TRBJ2-1; unclear D gene. Between the trimmed V and J ends, which lost 6 bases and 0 bases, there was a span of 12 bases. CDR3 length equals 15 residues. Germline V gene lookup returns CDR1 SGHTA and CDR2 FQGNSA. CDR3 sequence (DNA): TGTGCCAGCAGTCAAGGTGGCCGCTCCTACAATGAGCAGTTCTTC. It codes for CASSQGGRSYNEQFF.

The chain is built from TRBV13 and TRBJ2-5, with TRBD1 identical over 7 bases. The CDR3 sequence is 14 residues long. The ends lost 6 bases at V and 2 bases at J; junction bases unmatched: 6. The germline CDR1 and CDR2 sequences are PRHDT and FYEKMQ (reference sequence). The DNA for the CDR3 is TGTGCCAGCAGGAGACAGGGAACACAAGAGACCCAGTACTTC. Residues: CASRRQGTQETQYF. The full variable domain, in which reference TRBV13 and TRBJ2-5 provide the parts outside the CDR3, is AAGVIQSPRHLIKEKRETATLKCYPIPRHDTVYWYQQGPGQDPQFLISFYEKMQSDKGSIPDRFSAQQFSDYHSELNMSSLELGDSALYFCASRRQGTQETQYFGPGTRLLVL.

This clonotype was observed a few times. The chain is built from TRBV28 and TRBJ1-4; D remains ambiguous. The V gene's germline CDR1 is MDHEN and CDR2 SYDVKM. The CDR3 loop spans 14 amino acids. V dropped 4 bases and J dropped 10 bases, with 16 bases sitting between them. As DNA, the CDR3 is TGTGCCAGCAGTTCTAGGGTCGCTGAGGGAAAACTGTTTTTT. This gives the protein CASSSRVAEGKLFF. The variable domain in full, with the rest retrieved from reference TRBV28 and TRBJ1-4, is DVKVTQSSRYLVKRTGEKVFLECVQDMDHENMFWYRQDPGLGLRLIYFSYDVKMKEKGDIPEGYSVSREKKERFSLILESASTNQTSMYLCASSSRVAEGKLFFGSGTQLSVL.

The table lists this clonotype with many counts. This chain uses TRBV2 with TRBJ2-5; tentative D call: TRBD1 (7 bases). V was shortened by 11 bases and J by 3 bases, with 16 bases between the two germline ends. Germline V gene lookup returns CDR1 SNHLY and CDR2 FYNNEI. This CDR3 region has 13 residues. CDR3 bases: TGTGCCTTAAGCGGGCAGGGGGAAGAGACCCAGTACTTC. As protein: CALSGQGEETQYF.

There are a few counts of this clonotype. The DNA for the CDR3 is TGTGCCAGCAGCTTAGTCAAGCAGGGTAATCAGCCCCAGCATTTT. The encoded protein is CASSLVKQGNQPQHF. The chain recombines TRBV7-2 with TRBJ1-5; D is possibly TRBD1 (5 bases). CDR3 size: 15 residues. V lost 1 base to trimming and J lost 4 bases, with 11 bases between them. CDR1 SGHTA and CDR2 FQGNSA come from the germline V gene.

This clonotype appeared a few times. This chain uses TRBV28 with TRBJ2-5; tentatively, D is TRBD1 (5 bases). The CDR3 covers 15 residues. The germline gives CDR1 MDHEN, CDR2 SYDVKM. Deletions cut 2 bases from V and 5 bases from J, with 15 bases between. CDR3 in DNA: TGTGCCAGCAGTTTAATGGGGTCGCCAGGGGAGACCCAGTACTTC. Translation gives CASSLMGSPGETQYF.

The V gene is TRBV6-1, the J gene TRBJ2-3; the match to TRBD2 covers 7 bases. CDR3 length: 17 amino acids. Germline-derived CDR1 and CDR2 are MNHNS and SASEGT. The junction had 17 bases not matched to a gene; V was cut back by 6 bases and J by 5 bases. This CDR3 is CASSSLWGTTLRDTQYF. As DNA, the CDR3 is TGTGCCAGCAGCTCCCTATGGGGGACTACACTTAGAGATACGCAGTATTTT.

The CDR3 DNA sequence: TGTGCCAGCAGCCAAGTTCGAAAGTCGCATGAGCAGTTCTTC. Translation gives CASSQVRKSHEQFF. The chain is built from TRBV4-2 and TRBJ2-1; D uncertain. CDR3 length: 14 residues. Trimming took off 1 base at V and 8 bases at J, with 12 bases between the two ends. Germline CDR1 reads LGHNA; CDR2 reads YNFKEQ.

The J gene is TRBJ2-1, the V gene TRBV4-3; TRBD1 agrees at 9 bases. The V segment lost 1 base and the J segment 7 bases; nucleotides outside the gene matches: 8. Looked up from germline, CDR1 is LGHNA and CDR2 is YSLEER. CDR3 length equals 16 residues. The CDR3 DNA reads TGCGCCAGCAGCCAAGGTCCGGGGACAGGGAGGAATGAGCAGTTCTTC. It translates to CASSQGPGTGRNEQFF.

This chain links TRBV15 with TRBJ1-4, with a tentative D call TRBD1 (5 bases). The germline gives CDR1 LNHNV, CDR2 YYDKDF (reference sequence). The CDR3 consists of 16 residues. The V gene lost 1 base and the J gene lost 7 bases, with 16 bases spanning the gap. The CDR3 loop reads CATSRGGVVKSEKLFF. Here the CDR3 DNA reads TGTGCCACCAGCAGAGGAGGGGTAGTCAAAAGTGAAAAACTGTTTTTT.

The chain couples TRBV4-3 to TRBJ2-1; TRBD1 is a possible D gene (5 bases). Trimming left V 0 bases short and J 8 bases short, with 8 bases between. Germline CDR1 reads LGHNA; CDR2 reads YSLEER. The CDR3 runs 13 residues. The CDR3 region has the DNA TGCGCCAGCAGCCAAGATGAAGGGGATGAGCAGTTCTTC. It translates to CASSQDEGDEQFF.

This clonotype was seen a handful of times. V gene TRBV24-1 combines with J gene TRBJ1-4; D call uncertain. Germline CDR1 reads KGHDR; CDR2 reads SFDVKD. V lost 9 bases and J 2 bases, leaving 9 bases between the germline ends. This CDR3 is built from 13 residues. The CDR3 here is CATRGATNEKLFF. As DNA, the CDR3 is TGTGCCACCCGTGGAGCTACTAATGAAAAACTGTTTTTT.

The rearrangement uses TRBV12-3 or TRBV12-4 and TRBJ1-2, with 8 bases identical to TRBD1. The CDR3 covers 16 residues. V shed 5 bases and J 3 bases; nucleotides not matched to a gene: 11. CDR3 in amino acids: CASSPIDRGLDYGYTF. CDR3 nucleotide sequence: TGTGCCAGCAGTCCCATTGACAGGGGACTCGACTATGGCTACACCTTC.

Points on this clonotype: The junction differs from germline at one of its ends, possibly a read error. The V and J genes are TRBV12-3 or TRBV12-4 and TRBJ1-2, with D perhaps matching TRBD1 (6 bases). This CDR3 spans 14 amino acids. CDR3 in DNA: TGCGCCAGCAGTCAACAGGGCTCGGGGTATGGCTACACCTTC. It codes for CASSQQGSGYGYTF.